Described below is a single T cell receptor (beta chain) sequence and its context. Antigen: not known. RNA transcripts provided the template for amplifying TCR beta CDR3 regions. RT-PCR was first run with HTBI primers, then multiplex PCR in a second round. Each CDR3 protein gets one entry after TCRdb re-called the multiplex PCR reads with MiXCR. This sample has hundreds of thousands of distinct CDR3 sequences, with 22% found just once. The data originate from a study of Graves' ophthalmopathy and Graves' hyperthyroidism. Study overall: Pretreatment peripheral blood was obtained at initial diagnosis. Findings and limits, study-wide: A 13-signature model separated ophthalmopathy from stable hyperthyroidism, 85% to 90% sensitivity, 75% to 84% specificity.

A diagnosis was made from clinical symptoms together with serum thyroxine, TRAb, thyroid ultrasound and orbital computed tomography. Trimming shortened V by 10 bases and J by 4 bases, and 16 bases separated the two germline ends. The germline CDR1 and CDR2 sequences are MNHNS and SASEGT. The CDR3 is made up of 13 amino acids. The sequence was obtained from a woman under 30 with stable Graves' hyperthyroidism. Some clones in this sample may be carry-over from other donors' samples. The sequencing input was peripheral blood. This sequence joins TRBV6-1 and TRBJ1-1; TRBD1 is a possible D gene (5 bases). Written as DNA, the CDR3 is TGTGCCACAAGACAGACTACCTTCACTGAAGCTTTCTTT. It specifies CATRQTTFTEAFF.